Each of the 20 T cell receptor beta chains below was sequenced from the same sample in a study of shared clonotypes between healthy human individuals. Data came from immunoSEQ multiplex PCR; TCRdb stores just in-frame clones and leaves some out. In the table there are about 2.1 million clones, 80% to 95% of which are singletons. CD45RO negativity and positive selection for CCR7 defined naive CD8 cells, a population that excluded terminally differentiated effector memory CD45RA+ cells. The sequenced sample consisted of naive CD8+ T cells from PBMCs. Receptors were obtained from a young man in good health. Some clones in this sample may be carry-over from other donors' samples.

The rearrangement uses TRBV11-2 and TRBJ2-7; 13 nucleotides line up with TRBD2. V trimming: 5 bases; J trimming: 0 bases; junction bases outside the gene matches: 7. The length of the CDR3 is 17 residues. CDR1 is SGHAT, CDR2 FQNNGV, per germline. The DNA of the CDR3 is TGTGCCAGCAGCGGGACTAGCGGGACAGGCAGCTCCTACGAGCAGTACTTC. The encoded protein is CASSGTSGTGSSYEQYF.

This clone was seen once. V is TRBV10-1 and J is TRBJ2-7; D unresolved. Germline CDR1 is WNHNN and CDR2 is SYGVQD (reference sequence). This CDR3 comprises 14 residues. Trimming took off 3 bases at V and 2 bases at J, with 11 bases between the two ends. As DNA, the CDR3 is TGCGCCAGCAGTGAATCCCGACACCCCTACGAGCAGTACTTC. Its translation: CASSESRHPYEQYF.

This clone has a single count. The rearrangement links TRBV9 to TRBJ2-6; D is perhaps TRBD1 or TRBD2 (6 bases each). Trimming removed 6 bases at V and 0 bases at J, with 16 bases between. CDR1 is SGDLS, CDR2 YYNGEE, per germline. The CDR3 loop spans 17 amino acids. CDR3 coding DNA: TGTGCCAGCACCCCCAGGGGAGGAGGCTCTGGGGCCAACGTCCTGACTTTC. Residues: CASTPRGGGSGANVLTF.

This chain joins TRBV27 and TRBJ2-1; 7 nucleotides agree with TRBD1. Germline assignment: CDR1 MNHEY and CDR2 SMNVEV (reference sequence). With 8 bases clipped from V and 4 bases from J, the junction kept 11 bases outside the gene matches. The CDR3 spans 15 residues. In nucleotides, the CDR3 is TGTGCCAGCCTCCAAACCCCGGACAGGTACAATGAGCAGTTCTTC. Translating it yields CASLQTPDRYNEQFF.

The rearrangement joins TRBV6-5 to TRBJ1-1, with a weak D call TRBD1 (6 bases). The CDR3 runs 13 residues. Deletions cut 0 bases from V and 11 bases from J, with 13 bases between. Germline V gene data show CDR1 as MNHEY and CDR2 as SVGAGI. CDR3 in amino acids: CASSYSSGEDAFF. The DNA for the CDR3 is TGTGCCAGCAGTTACTCGTCAGGGGAGGACGCTTTCTTT.

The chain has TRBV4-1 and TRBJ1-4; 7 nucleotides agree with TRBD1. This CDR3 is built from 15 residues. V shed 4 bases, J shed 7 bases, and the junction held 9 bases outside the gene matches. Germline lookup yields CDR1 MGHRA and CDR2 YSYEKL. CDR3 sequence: CASSREGQAGEKLFF. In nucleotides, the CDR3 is TGCGCCAGCAGCCGAGAAGGACAGGCCGGTGAAAAACTGTTTTTT.

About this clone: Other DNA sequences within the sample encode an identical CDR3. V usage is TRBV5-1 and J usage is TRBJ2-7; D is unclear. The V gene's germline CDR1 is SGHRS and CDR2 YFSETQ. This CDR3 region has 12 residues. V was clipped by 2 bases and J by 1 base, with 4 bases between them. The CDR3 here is CASSFESYEQYF. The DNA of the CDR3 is TGCGCCAGCAGCTTTGAATCCTACGAGCAGTACTTC.

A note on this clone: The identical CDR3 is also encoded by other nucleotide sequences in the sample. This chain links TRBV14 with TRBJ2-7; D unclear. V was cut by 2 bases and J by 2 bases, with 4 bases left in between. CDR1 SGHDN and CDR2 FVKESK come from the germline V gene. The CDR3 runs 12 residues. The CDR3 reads CASSQSPYEQYF. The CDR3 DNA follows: TGTGCCAGCAGCCAAAGTCCCTACGAGCAGTACTTC.

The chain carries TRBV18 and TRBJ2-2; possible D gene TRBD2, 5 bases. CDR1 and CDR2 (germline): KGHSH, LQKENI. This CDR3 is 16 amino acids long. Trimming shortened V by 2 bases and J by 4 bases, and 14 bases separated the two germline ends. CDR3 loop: CASSPSDYPGTGELFF. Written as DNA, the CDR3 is TGTGCCAGCTCACCATCCGACTACCCGGGCACCGGGGAGCTGTTTTTT.

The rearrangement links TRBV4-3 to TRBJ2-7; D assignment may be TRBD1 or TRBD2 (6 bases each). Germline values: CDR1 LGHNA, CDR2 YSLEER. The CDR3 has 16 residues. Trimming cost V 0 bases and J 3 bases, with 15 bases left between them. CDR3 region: CASSQDPTGTGYEQYF. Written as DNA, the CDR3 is TGCGCCAGCAGCCAAGATCCTACAGGGACTGGCTACGAGCAGTACTTC.

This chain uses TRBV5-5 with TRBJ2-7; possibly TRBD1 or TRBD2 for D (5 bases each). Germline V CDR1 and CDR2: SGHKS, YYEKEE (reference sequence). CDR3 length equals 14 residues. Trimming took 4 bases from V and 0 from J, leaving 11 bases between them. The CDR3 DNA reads TGTGCCAGCAGCACACGGGGCCACTCCTACGAGCAGTACTTC. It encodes CASSTRGHSYEQYF. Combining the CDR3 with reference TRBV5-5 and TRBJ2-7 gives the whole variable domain DAGVTQSPTHLIKTRGQQVTLRCSPISGHKSVSWYQQVLGQGPQFIFQYYEKEERGRGNFPDRFSARQFPNYSSELNVNALLLGDSALYLCASSTRGHSYEQYFGPGTRLTVT.

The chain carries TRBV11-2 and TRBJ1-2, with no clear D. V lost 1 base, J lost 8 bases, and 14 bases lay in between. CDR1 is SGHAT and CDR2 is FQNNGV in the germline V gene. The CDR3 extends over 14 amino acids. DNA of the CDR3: TGTGCCAGCAGCTTAGCGCGGAGCATAGAGGGCTACACCTTC. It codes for CASSLARSIEGYTF.

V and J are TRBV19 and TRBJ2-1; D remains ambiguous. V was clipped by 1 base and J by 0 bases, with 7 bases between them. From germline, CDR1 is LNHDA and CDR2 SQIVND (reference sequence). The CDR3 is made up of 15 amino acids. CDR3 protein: CASSIGRLSYNEQFF. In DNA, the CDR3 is TGTGCCAGTAGTATAGGAAGACTCTCCTACAATGAGCAGTTCTTC.

The CDR3 nucleotides are TGTGCCAGCAGCAACAAAGCGAGTCCAAGCACAGATACGCAGTATTTT. The encoded protein is CASSNKASPSTDTQYF. The rearrangement links TRBV7-9 to TRBJ2-3; D is undetermined. This CDR3 spans 16 amino acids. The V end was cut by 5 bases, the J end by 0 bases, with 15 bases between. Germline V lookup: CDR1 SEHNR, CDR2 FQNEAQ (reference sequence).

For the CDR3, the DNA is TGTGCCAGCAGCTTGGCCAGGAACACTGAAGCTTTCTTT. Translated: CASSLARNTEAFF. V usage is TRBV5-8 and J usage is TRBJ1-1, with D unresolved. CDR1 and CDR2 from the germline V gene are SGHTS and YDEGEE. V was shortened by 0 bases and J by 1 base, with 4 bases between the two germline ends. This CDR3 spans 13 amino acids. Together with reference TRBV5-8 and TRBJ1-1, the CDR3 gives the full variable domain: EAGVTQSPTHLIKTRGQQATLRCSPISGHTSVYWYQQALGLGLQFLLWYDEGEERNRGNFPPRFSGRQFPNYSSELNVNALELEDSALYLCASSLARNTEAFFGQGTRLTVV.

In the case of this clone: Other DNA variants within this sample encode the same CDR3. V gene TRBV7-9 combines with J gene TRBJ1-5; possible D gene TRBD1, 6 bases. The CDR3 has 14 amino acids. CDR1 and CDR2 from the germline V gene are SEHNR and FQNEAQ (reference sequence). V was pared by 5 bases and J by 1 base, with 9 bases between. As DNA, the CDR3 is TGTGCCAGCAGCGAGGGGGGGAGCAATCAGCCCCAGCATTTT. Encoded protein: CASSEGGSNQPQHF.

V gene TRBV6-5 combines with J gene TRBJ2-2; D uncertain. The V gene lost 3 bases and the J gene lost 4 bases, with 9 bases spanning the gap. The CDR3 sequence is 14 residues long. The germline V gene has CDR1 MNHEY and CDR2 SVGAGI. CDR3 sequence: CASSYRLLTGELFF. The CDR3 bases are TGTGCCAGCAGTTATAGACTCCTCACCGGGGAGCTGTTTTTT.

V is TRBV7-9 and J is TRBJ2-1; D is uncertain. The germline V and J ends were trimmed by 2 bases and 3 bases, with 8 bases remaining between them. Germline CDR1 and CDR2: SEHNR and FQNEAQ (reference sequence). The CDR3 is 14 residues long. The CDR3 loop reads CASSLQNDYNEQFF. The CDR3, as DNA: TGTGCCAGCAGCTTACAGAACGACTACAATGAGCAGTTCTTC.

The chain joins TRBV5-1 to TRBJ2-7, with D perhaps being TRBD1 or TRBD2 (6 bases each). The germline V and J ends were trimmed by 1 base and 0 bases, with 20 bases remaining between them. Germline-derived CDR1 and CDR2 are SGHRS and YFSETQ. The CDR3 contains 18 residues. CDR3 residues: CASSLFRDSGHDSYEQYF. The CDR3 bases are TGCGCCAGCAGCTTGTTTCGGGACTCGGGACACGACTCCTACGAGCAGTACTTC.

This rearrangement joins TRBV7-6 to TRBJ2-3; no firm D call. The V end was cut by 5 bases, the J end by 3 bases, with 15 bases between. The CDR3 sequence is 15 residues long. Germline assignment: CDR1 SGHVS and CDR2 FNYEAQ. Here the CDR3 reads CASSPRVSATDTQYF. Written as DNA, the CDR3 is TGTGCCAGCAGCCCCCGGGTTTCCGCGACAGATACGCAGTATTTT.